A selection of T cell receptor beta chains follows, all from one sample in a study of neurological immune-mediated disorders. MiXCR, run by TCRdb on the 5' RACE reads, gives a single entry per CDR3 protein. The profile shows over 60,000 distinct CDR3 sequences, 4.5% to 6.5% of them singletons. The specimen sequenced was PBMCs. The source is a woman in her 30s with multiple sclerosis. The CDR3 runs from the conserved cysteine through the conserved F or W. A D gene is named only where the DNA matches it firmly. The size field is filled for only some rows; it gives once, few, many or a size class.

clone_size,cdr3_length,v_call,d_call,j_call,cdr3_nt,cdr3_aa
many,14,TRBV20-1,TRBD2,TRBJ2-7,TGCAGTGCCTCTCCGACTAGCGGGAGTTACGAGCAGTACTTC,CSASPTSGSYEQYF
few,11,TRBV5-1,TRBD1,TRBJ2-1,TGCGCCAGCAGCCCTGACAGGGGGCAGTTCTTC,CASSPDRGQFF
many,17,TRBV7-6,TRBD2,TRBJ2-1,TGTGCCAGCAGCCCAGCTTGGCGGGAGGATATCTACAATGAGCAGTTCTTC,CASSPAWREDIYNEQFF
few,16,TRBV7-3,-,TRBJ2-6,TGTGCCAGCAGCTTAAGCCAGGGTCCGGGGGCCAACGTCCTGACTTTC,CASSLSQGPGANVLTF
few,13,TRBV13,-,TRBJ2-1,TGTGCCAGCAGCTTCAGGGGGGTTGGAGAGCAGTTCTTC,CASSFRGVGEQFF
many,15,TRBV12-3/TRBV12-4,-,TRBJ1-1,TGTGCCAGCAGTTTAAGGGGGGGGCTAGCGACTGAAGCTTTCTTT,CASSLRGGLATEAFF
-,16,TRBV10-3,TRBD2,TRBJ2-5,TGTGCCATCAGTGAGTCGGGAGCGGGGGGCCAAGAGACCCAGTACTTC,CAISESGAGGQETQYF
many,15,TRBV12-5,-,TRBJ1-5,TGTGCTAGTGGTTTGGTACCCGGGTTTGATCAGCCCCAGCATTTT,CASGLVPGFDQPQHF
many,15,TRBV12-3/TRBV12-4,-,TRBJ2-2,TGTGCCAGCAGTTTTTGGCGGGGTAACACCGGGGAGCTGTTTTTT,CASSFWRGNTGELFF
many,16,TRBV12-3/TRBV12-4,TRBD2,TRBJ2-5,TGTGCCAGCAGTTTACGGACTAGCGGGGGCCGAGAGACCCAGTACTTC,CASSLRTSGGRETQYF
many,15,TRBV20-1,-,TRBJ1-2,TGCAGTGCCTCACCGGCCGGGTCCGAAGGCTATGGCTACACCTTC,CSASPAGSEGYGYTF
many,14,TRBV3-1,-,TRBJ2-7,TGTGCCAGCAGCCAAGTCGGCGGGGAGAGGGCGCAGTACTTC,CASSQVGGERAQYF
many,14,TRBV5-1,-,TRBJ1-5,TGCGCCAGCAGCTTTGGGGATTCCAATCAGCCCCAGCATTTT,CASSFGDSNQPQHF
many,15,TRBV5-1,TRBD2,TRBJ2-1,TGCGCCAGCAGCCCCTTAGCGGGAGGTTCCAATGAGCAGTTCTTC,CASSPLAGGSNEQFF
many,15,TRBV5-1,TRBD1,TRBJ2-3,TGCGCCAGCAGCTACCAGGGGGCTAACACAGATACGCAGTATTTT,CASSYQGANTDTQYF
many,11,TRBV20-1,-,TRBJ2-1,TGCAGTGCTAGAGGGGTGGATGAGCAGTTCTTC,CSARGVDEQFF
many,14,TRBV5-1,TRBD1,TRBJ2-5,TGCGCCAGCAGCCAGGGGACAGCCCGGTGGACCCAGTACTTC,CASSQGTARWTQYF
many,15,TRBV20-1,-,TRBJ1-3,TGCAGTGCTAGTATCGGCAGGGGTATAGGAAACACCATATATTTT,CSASIGRGIGNTIYF
-,14,TRBV4-1,-,TRBJ1-2,TGCGCCAGCAGCCAAATAGGGGCGTCGGGGGGCTACACCTTC,CASSQIGASGGYTF
few,15,TRBV5-1,TRBD1,TRBJ2-5,TGCGCCAGCAGCTTGGACGCGACAGGGCTGGAGACCCAGTACTTC,CASSLDATGLETQYF
many,14,TRBV10-3,-,TRBJ2-1,TGTGCCATCAGTGTTGAGGGCTCCTACAATGAGCAGTTCTTC,CAISVEGSYNEQFF
many,16,TRBV12-3/TRBV12-4,-,TRBJ2-1,TGTGCCAGCAGTTCATTGCCGGGACAAGCGGCCCCCGAGCAGTTCTTC,CASSSLPGQAAPEQFF
many,14,TRBV6-5,-,TRBJ2-5,TGTGCCAGCAGTTTGGAGGGGCGTGGGGAGACCCAGTACTTC,CASSLEGRGETQYF
many,14,TRBV5-5,TRBD1,TRBJ1-2,TGTGCCAGCAGCCCTTCCGGGACAGGGTATGGCTACACCTTC,CASSPSGTGYGYTF
-,15,TRBV12-3/TRBV12-4,TRBD1,TRBJ2-7,TGTGCCAGCAGTCCCGCCGGGACAGGGTCTGCTGGGCAGTACTTC,CASSPAGTGSAGQYF
many,14,TRBV12-3/TRBV12-4,TRBD2,TRBJ2-1,TGTGCCAGCACCGTTGGACTAGCAGCCGATGAGCAGTTCTTC,CASTVGLAADEQFF
many,18,TRBV5-1,TRBD2,TRBJ2-1,TGCGCCAGCAGCCCCTTTCGGACTAGCGGGCGCACCTACAATGAGCAGTTCTTC,CASSPFRTSGRTYNEQFF
many,15,TRBV12-3/TRBV12-4,TRBD1,TRBJ1-6,TGTGCCAGCAGTCCTCGGTCCGGGACAGGTGAACCCCTCCACTTT,CASSPRSGTGEPLHF
many,15,TRBV20-1,TRBD2,TRBJ2-5,TGCAGTGCTAGAGATCACCTAGCGGGAGGGCCGGCCCAGTACTTC,CSARDHLAGGPAQYF
many,13,TRBV2,-,TRBJ1-1,TGTGCCAGCAGCGGACATCTGAACACTGAAGCTTTCTTT,CASSGHLNTEAFF
-,17,TRBV7-6,-,TRBJ2-3,TGTGCCAGCAGCTTGGTGGCCGGGGCCGGGGGAACAGATACGCAGTATTTT,CASSLVAGAGGTDTQYF
many,13,TRBV19,-,TRBJ1-1,TGTGCCAGTAGTTCAGGGGAGAACACTGAAGCTTTCTTT,CASSSGENTEAFF
-,14,TRBV15,-,TRBJ2-1,TGTGCCACCAGTTCCTCGGGCTCCTACAATGAGCAGTTCTTC,CATSSSGSYNEQFF
many,14,TRBV28,-,TRBJ1-2,TGTGCCAGCAGGGGCGGGGGTCCTAACTATGGCTACACCTTC,CASRGGGPNYGYTF
many,16,TRBV6-1,TRBD1,TRBJ1-5,TGTGCCAGCAGCGACTCTACAGGGGGCTGGGGTCAGCCCCAGCATTTT,CASSDSTGGWGQPQHF
many,15,TRBV7-6,TRBD2,TRBJ2-1,TGTGCCAGCAGCTTAGTAGCGGGAGGGCGGCATGAGCAGTTCTTC,CASSLVAGGRHEQFF
many,19,TRBV5-1,-,TRBJ1-6,TGCGCCAGCAGCTTGCGGGGATTTAATCCGGGAACAGATAATTCACCCCTCCACTTT,CASSLRGFNPGTDNSPLHF
many,15,TRBV7-8,-,TRBJ2-6,TGTGCCAGCAGCTTATTCGGGCCTGGGGCCAACGTCCTGACTTTC,CASSLFGPGANVLTF
-,17,TRBV20-1,TRBD1,TRBJ1-2,TGCAGTGCCTACCCCCCGCGGGGACAGGGGGCAAACTATGGCTACACCTTC,CSAYPPRGQGANYGYTF
many,16,TRBV7-9,-,TRBJ2-1,TGTGCCAGCAGCCCCAGAACAGGGTCCTCCTACAATGAGCAGTTCTTC,CASSPRTGSSYNEQFF
few,16,TRBV4-1,-,TRBJ1-1,TGCGCCAGCAGCCAAGATTATAAGCGGGTGAACACTGAAGCTTTCTTT,CASSQDYKRVNTEAFF
-,18,TRBV2,TRBD1,TRBJ2-2,TGTGCCAGCAGTGATTCGTTAACCGGGACAGTGAACACCGGGGAGCTGTTTTTT,CASSDSLTGTVNTGELFF
few,16,TRBV20-1,-,TRBJ2-5,TGCAGTGCTAGGATGGATAGCGGCTCCCTCCCTGAGACCCAGTACTTC,CSARMDSGSLPETQYF
many,14,TRBV20-1,TRBD1,TRBJ1-1,TGCAGTGCTAGAGGGGACAGGGGGCAGACTGAAGCTTTCTTT,CSARGDRGQTEAFF
many,15,TRBV11-2,-,TRBJ1-1,TGTGCCAGCAGCTCTCCGGGGACTAGGTACACTGAAGCTTTCTTT,CASSSPGTRYTEAFF